One sample yielded the 27 T cell receptor beta chains listed below, sequenced in a study of molecular identifiers for immune sequencing clone quantification. TCRdb recomputed calls from the PCR reads with MiXCR, one row per CDR3 protein. The sample holds hundreds of thousands of distinct CDR3 sequences; 25% are singletons and the top ten take about 0.84%. The sample was naive CD8+ T cells from blood, with Jurkat cell RNA spiked in. Subset indicated: FACS-sorted CD8+CD4-CCR7+CD45RA+ naive T cells. Source of these receptors: a human donor in good health. Some libraries in this study had Jurkat cell RNA spiked in.

There are many counts of this clonotype. The V and J genes are TRBV9 and TRBJ2-7; D might be TRBD1 or TRBD2, each matching 5 bases. The CDR3 totals 14 residues. Germline CDR1 SGDLS, CDR2 YYNGEE. V lost 2 bases, J lost 1 base, and 10 bases lay in between. The CDR3 protein is CASSVRGESYEQYF. The DNA of the CDR3 is TGTGCCAGCAGCGTCCGGGGCGAATCCTACGAGCAGTACTTC.

As to this clonotype: A read error may explain this, as a much larger clone is one base away. The gene calls are TRBV14 and TRBJ2-3, with 14 bases aligning to TRBD2. This CDR3 contains 17 residues. CDR1 and CDR2 from the germline V gene are SGHDN and FVKESK. J was trimmed by 5 bases and V by 1 base; bases with no gene match: 5. The CDR3 protein is CASSQGTSGGLEDTQYF. CDR3 nucleotides: TGTGCCAGCAGCCAAGGGACTAGCGGGGGGCTGGAAGATACGCAGTATTTT.

The rearrangement joins TRBV7-9 to TRBJ2-2; D may be TRBD2 (5 bases). The CDR3 is made up of 15 amino acids. Germline CDR1 is SEHNR and CDR2 is FQNEAQ (reference sequence). Trimming removed 0 bases from V and 5 bases from J, with 10 bases in between. The CDR3 nucleotides are TGTGCCAGCAGCTTAGCGGACGAGGGAACCGGGGAGCTGTTTTTT. The encoded protein is CASSLADEGTGELFF.

This chain joins TRBV7-2 and TRBJ2-5; D perhaps matches TRBD2 (7 bases). Germline CDR1 is SGHTA and CDR2 is FQGNSA. V was shortened by 6 bases and J by 5 bases, with 13 bases between the two germline ends. CDR3 size: 13 residues. The CDR3 spells CASRGGGFETQYF. The CDR3 nucleotides are TGTGCCAGCAGGGGGGGGGGCTTTGAGACCCAGTACTTC.

Points on this clonotype: A much larger clone lies one base from this, so it may be a read error. This chain's CDR3 is CANTTDQPQHF. The CDR3 DNA sequence: TGTGCCAACACTACGGATCAGCCCCAGCATTTT. The V and J genes are TRBV2 and TRBJ1-5; D gene uncertain. CDR1 SNHLY and CDR2 FYNNEI come from the germline V gene. Deletions cut 10 bases from V and 5 bases from J, with 9 bases between. The CDR3 contains 11 residues.

This clonotype has at least ten counts. V usage is TRBV14 and J usage is TRBJ1-6; unclear D gene. CDR3 size: 15 residues. The V end was cut by 1 base, the J end by 0 bases, with 4 bases between. In germline, CDR1 is SGHDN, CDR2 FVKESK. This chain's CDR3 is CASSQGRSYNSPLHF. CDR3 DNA: TGTGCCAGCAGCCAAGGTCGCTCCTATAATTCACCCCTCCACTTT.

This clonotype came up a few times. This chain uses TRBV10-2 with TRBJ2-5; 8 bases align to TRBD1. The CDR3 extends over 13 amino acids. J lost 3 bases, V lost 6 bases, and 3 bases had no gene match. CDR1 and CDR2 from the germline V gene are WSHSY and SAAADI. This CDR3 reads CASRLTGEETQYF. The CDR3 nucleotides read TGCGCCAGCAGGTTGACAGGGGAAGAGACCCAGTACTTC.

The V gene is TRBV7-9, the J gene TRBJ2-7; D gene uncertain. The CDR3 totals 13 residues. The V gene lost 1 base and the J gene lost 6 bases, with 10 bases spanning the gap. The germline V gene encodes CDR1 SEHNR and CDR2 FQNEAQ (reference sequence). The CDR3 DNA follows: TGTGCCAGCAGCTTAGACAGTTACTGCGAGCAGTACTTC. It specifies CASSLDSYCEQYF.

A remark on this clonotype: An end of the junction does not agree with germline; a read error may underlie this. This chain uses TRBV7-9 with TRBJ1-4; 7 nucleotides align to TRBD1. The germline V gene encodes CDR1 SEHNR and CDR2 FQNEAQ (reference sequence). The CDR3 consists of 14 residues. The CDR3 DNA reads as TGTGCCGGCAGCCGACAGGGAGCAGGTGAAAAACTGTTTTTT. This codes for CAGSRQGAGEKLFF.

The chain carries TRBV20-1 and TRBJ1-6; D gene uncertain. Germline V CDR1 and CDR2: DFQATT, SNEGSKA (reference sequence). This CDR3 has 12 amino acids. The V end was cut by 6 bases, the J end by 4 bases, with 7 bases between. CDR3 in DNA: TGCAGTGCACAGTCTTATAATTCACCCCTCCACTTT. Its translation: CSAQSYNSPLHF.

The table lists this clonotype with many counts. The genes are TRBV6-2 or TRBV6-3 and TRBJ2-3, with 9 bases identical to TRBD2. The germline V gene encodes CDR1 MNHEY and CDR2 SVGEGT. The junction had 11 bases not matched to a gene; V was cut back by 7 bases and J by 6 bases. The CDR3 has 15 amino acids. The CDR3 region is CASTHGTSRDDTQYF. DNA for the CDR3: TGTGCCAGCACCCACGGGACTAGCAGGGACGATACGCAGTATTTT.

V usage is TRBV13 and J usage is TRBJ2-3; no clear D gene. Germline CDR1 and CDR2: PRHDT and FYEKMQ (reference sequence). This CDR3 is 15 amino acids long. V was cut by 2 bases and J by 2 bases, with 11 bases left in between. Here the CDR3 DNA reads TGTGCCAGCAGCTTACGGGCAGATTTCACAGATACGCAGTATTTT. This gives the protein CASSLRADFTDTQYF.

In its sample, this clonotype was seen many times. One end of the junction fails to match germline, which may point to a read error. V usage is TRBV13 and J usage is TRBJ2-5; unclear D gene. From germline, CDR1 is PRHDT and CDR2 FYEKMQ (reference sequence). CDR3 size: 12 residues. The CDR3 loop reads CASSIGQETQYF. The CDR3 region has the DNA TGTGCCAGCAGCATAGGTCAAGAGACCCAGTACTTC.

This clonotype was observed many times. V gene TRBV24-1 combines with J gene TRBJ2-1, with a weak D call TRBD2 (5 bases). Germline values: CDR1 KGHDR, CDR2 SFDVKD. The CDR3 has 13 residues. Trimming removed 4 bases at V and 6 bases at J, with 9 bases between. CDR3 nucleotides: TGTGCCACCAGTGAAGGACTTCCCAATGAGCAGTTCTTC. Translated, it gives CATSEGLPNEQFF.

In its sample, this clonotype was seen a few times. The chain employs TRBV10-3 and TRBJ2-7; TRBD1 aligns across 7 bases. The V and J ends lost 7 bases and 5 bases, in that order; junction bases with no gene match: 8. The CDR3 extends over 13 amino acids. The germline V gene has CDR1 ENHRY and CDR2 SYGVKD. CDR3 bases: TGTGCCATCACTGGTGACGGGACAGACGAGCAGTACTTC. As protein: CAITGDGTDEQYF.

Turning to this clonotype: A read error may be the cause here, since a much bigger clone is one base away. The chain links TRBV6-2 or TRBV6-3 to TRBJ2-7; D tentatively reads TRBD1 or TRBD2 (5 bases each). This CDR3 spans 12 amino acids. Per germline, CDR1 MNHEY and CDR2 SVGEGT. The CDR3 spells CASSYSWDERYF. In DNA form, the CDR3 reads TGTGCCAGCAGTTACTCATGGGACGAGCGGTACTTC.

In regard to this clonotype: Since the CDR3 does not end with the conserved phenylalanine or tryptophan, this likely comes from a read error. The rearrangement links TRBV7-9 to TRBJ2-1; D assignment may be TRBD1 or TRBD2 (5 bases each). V was shortened by 5 bases and J by 4 bases, with 24 bases between the two germline ends. Germline CDR1 is SEHNR and CDR2 is FQNEAQ (reference sequence). The CDR3 has 18 amino acids. The CDR3 loop reads CASSPRPGTQDNYNEQFY. For the CDR3, the DNA is TGTGCCAGCAGCCCGCGCCCCGGGACCCAAGACAATTACAATGAGCAGTTCTAC.

The chain links TRBV19 to TRBJ1-5, with TRBD1 as a possible D gene (6 bases). Trimming took off 7 bases at V and 8 bases at J, with 15 bases between the two ends. Germline values: CDR1 LNHDA, CDR2 SQIVND (reference sequence). CDR3 size: 13 residues. Here the CDR3 reads CASKRGGAKPQHF. The CDR3 bases are TGTGCCAGTAAAAGGGGGGGCGCGAAGCCCCAGCATTTT.

Remarks on this clonotype: Given a much more abundant clone one base away, this may be a read error. The conserved closing phenylalanine or tryptophan is absent in this CDR3, likely reflecting a read error. The gene calls are TRBV28 and TRBJ1-5, with D possibly matching TRBD1 (5 bases). Germline values: CDR1 MDHEN, CDR2 SYDVKM. The CDR3 covers 16 residues. The V end was cut by 2 bases, the J end by 3 bases, with 14 bases between. The CDR3 region is CASSLRGGAHNQPQHV. The CDR3, as DNA: TGTGCCAGCAGTTTAAGGGGAGGGGCCCACAATCAGCCCCAGCATGTT.

The chain has TRBV2 and TRBJ1-5; D gene ambiguous. V lost 5 bases and J 4 bases, leaving 15 bases between the germline ends. Germline CDR1 reads SNHLY; CDR2 reads FYNNEI. The CDR3 runs 15 residues. Here the CDR3 reads CASSPRNGRNQPQHF. The CDR3 DNA reads as TGTGCCAGCAGTCCCCGCAACGGGAGAAATCAGCCCCAGCATTTT.

This clonotype was counted many times. V usage is TRBV6-1 and J usage is TRBJ1-1; D gene ambiguous. Germline V CDR1 and CDR2: MNHNS, SASEGT. With 5 bases removed from V and 8 bases from J, the gap between germline ends came to 18 bases. The CDR3 sequence is 14 residues long. The CDR3 nucleotides read TGTGCCAGCAGTACCCCGAACCCTCCCCAGGAAGCTTTCTTT. This codes for CASSTPNPPQEAFF.

Turning to this clonotype: A read error is possible here, since a much larger clone lies one base away. It is likely a read error, because the conserved phenylalanine at the end of the CDR3 is missing. The chain employs TRBV29-1 and TRBJ1-2; possible D gene TRBD1, 6 bases. This CDR3 has 14 amino acids. Germline CDR1 and CDR2: SQVTM and ANQGSEA. Trimming stripped 3 bases from V and 3 bases from J, with 14 bases between. CDR3 residues: CSVEKGEFDYGYTL. CDR3 DNA: TGCAGCGTTGAGAAGGGGGAGTTTGACTATGGCTACACCCTC.

In its sample, this clonotype was seen many times. The V call is TRBV4-1, the J call TRBJ2-3; TRBD1 is a possible D gene (5 bases). The CDR3 totals 15 residues. V lost 1 base and J 2 bases, leaving 10 bases between the germline ends. Germline-derived CDR1 and CDR2 are MGHRA and YSYEKL. The CDR3 nucleotides read TGCGCCAGCAGCCAAGGCGACAGAACCACAGATACGCAGTATTTT. Encoded protein: CASSQGDRTTDTQYF.

The chain recombines TRBV6-2 or TRBV6-3 with TRBJ2-1; D is unclear. Germline lookup yields CDR1 MNHEY and CDR2 SVGEGT. The length of the CDR3 is 19 residues. With 4 bases removed from V and 6 bases from J, the gap between germline ends came to 28 bases. The CDR3 loop is CASSFPPSAISFSGNEQFF. DNA of the CDR3: TGTGCCAGCAGTTTCCCTCCCTCCGCGATTTCATTCTCAGGCAATGAGCAGTTCTTC.

This clonotype was found a few times. The chain employs TRBV24-1 and TRBJ1-1; a possible D gene is TRBD1 (6 bases). Between the trimmed V and J ends, which lost 5 bases and 1 base, there was a span of 7 bases. The germline V gene has CDR1 KGHDR and CDR2 SFDVKD. The CDR3 has 13 residues. CDR3 bases: TGTGCCACCAGTGCAGGGGAGAACACTGAAGCTTTCTTT. Protein sequence: CATSAGENTEAFF.

The V and J genes are TRBV7-9 and TRBJ2-7; 9 nucleotides agree with TRBD1. The germline gives CDR1 SEHNR, CDR2 FQNEAQ (reference sequence). The CDR3 runs to 16 residues. V lost 0 bases to trimming and J lost 3 bases; unmatched junction nucleotides: 6. The CDR3 coding sequence is TGTGCCAGCAGCTTAGCGTCGACAGGGGGGCTCTACGAGCAGTACTTC. It translates to CASSLASTGGLYEQYF. Combining the CDR3 with reference TRBV7-9 and TRBJ2-7 gives the whole variable domain DTGVSQNPRHKITKRGQNVTFRCDPISEHNRLYWYRQTLGQGPEFLTYFQNEAQLEKSRLLSDRFSAERPKGSFSTLEIQRTEQGDSAMYLCASSLASTGGLYEQYFGPGTRLTVT.

As concerns this clonotype: It is likely a read error, because the conserved phenylalanine at the end of the CDR3 is missing. The J gene is TRBJ2-3, the V gene TRBV27; 9 nucleotides align to TRBD1. The CDR3 loop spans 15 amino acids. V gave up 5 bases and J gave up 3 bases; unmatched junction bases: 6. CDR1 is MNHEY, CDR2 SMNVEV, per germline (reference sequence). The CDR3, as DNA: TGTGCCAGCAGTGGGACAGGGATCTCGACAGATACGCAGTATCTT. This encodes CASSGTGISTDTQYL.